This T cell receptor beta chain was captured by sequencing in a study of T cells in Graves' hyperthyroidism and ophthalmopathy. Study-wide context: Staff took peripheral blood when the initial diagnosis was made, before any treatment began.

Remarks on this clonotype: The target antigen is unknown.

What was amplified from RNA transcripts were TCR beta CDR3 regions. In the first-round RT-PCR of the TCR CDR3, the HTBI primer set was used. TCRdb recomputed calls from the multiplex PCR reads with MiXCR, one row per CDR3 protein. The sample has about 560,000 distinct CDR3 sequences; 14% are singletons. General study points: Most expanded thyroid clonotypes above 0.001 also appeared in blood.

The hyperthyroidism was newly diagnosed and had lasted under 2 months; the patients were aged 18 to 65. Patients showing uncontrolled infection, other autoimmune disease, pregnancy or lactation were ineligible. Sequenced material: blood. The sequence derives from a woman aged 40 to 50 with Graves' hyperthyroidism.

The CDR3 DNA reads as TGTGCCACCAGTGAGGGTACAGGGGGCACGAAAGTAGATACGCAGTATTTT. Protein: CATSEGTGGTKVDTQYF. The chain employs TRBV24-1 and TRBJ2-3; 9 bases map to TRBD1. The V gene end was trimmed by 4 bases and the J gene end by 5 bases; junction bases not matched to a gene: 12. Germline lookup yields CDR1 KGHDR and CDR2 SFDVKD. The CDR3 is made up of 17 amino acids.